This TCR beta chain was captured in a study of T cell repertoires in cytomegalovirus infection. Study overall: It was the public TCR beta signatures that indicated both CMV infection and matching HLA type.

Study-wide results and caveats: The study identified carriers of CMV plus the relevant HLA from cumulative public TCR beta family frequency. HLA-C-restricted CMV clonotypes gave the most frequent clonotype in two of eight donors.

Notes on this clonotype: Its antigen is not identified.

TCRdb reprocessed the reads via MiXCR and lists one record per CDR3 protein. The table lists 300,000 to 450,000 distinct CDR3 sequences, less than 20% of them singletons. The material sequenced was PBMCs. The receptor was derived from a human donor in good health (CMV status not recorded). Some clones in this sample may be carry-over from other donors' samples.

This CDR3 is CASSQDTGSANYGYTF. CDR3 bases: TGCGCCAGCAGCCAAGATACGGGGTCGGCTAACTATGGCTACACCTTC. The chain is built from TRBV4-3 and TRBJ1-2; D uncertain. The germline V gene has CDR1 LGHNA and CDR2 YSLEER. Trimming cost V 0 bases and J 0 bases, with 11 bases left between them. The CDR3 is made up of 16 amino acids.